This is a list of T cell receptor beta chains from one sample in a study of shared clonotypes between healthy human individuals. Some clones are missing from TCRdb's copy, which holds only in-frame ones; the method was immunoSEQ multiplex PCR. The table includes about 2.4 million clones, roughly 93% detected once. Sequencing was carried out using naive CD4+ T cells from PBMCs. The source of these receptors is a man between 18 and 35 years old in good health. Some clones in this sample may be carry-over from other donors' samples. The CDR3 runs from the conserved cysteine through the conserved F or W. D genes are given only for firm matches. Not every row has a clone size; where given, it reads once, few, many or a size class.

NA	TRBJ2-3	NA	TRBV10-3	CAISERTDTQYF	TGTGCCATCAGTGAACGAACAGATACGCAGTATTTT
NA	TRBJ2-3	TRBD2	TRBV5-4	CASSFAGGGTDTQYF	TGTGCCAGCAGCTTTGCGGGAGGGGGCACAGATACGCAGTATTTT
once	TRBJ2-5	NA	TRBV6-5	CASSNRFGEETQYF	TGTGCCAGCAGTAACAGGTTTGGGGAAGAGACCCAGTACTTC
NA	TRBJ1-5	TRBD1	TRBV28	CASSLYSTGGQPQHF	TGTGCCAGCAGTTTATATTCGACAGGGGGACAGCCCCAGCATTTT
NA	TRBJ2-5	TRBD2	TRBV19	CASSMLAGASGETQYF	TGTGCCAGTAGTATGCTAGCGGGTGCTTCCGGGGAGACCCAGTACTTC
NA	TRBJ2-1	NA	TRBV5-4	CASSFQGGYNEQFF	TGTGCCAGCAGCTTCCAGGGGGGCTACAATGAGCAGTTCTTC
NA	TRBJ1-1	NA	TRBV10-3	CAISEMAGVNTEAFF	TGTGCCATCAGTGAGATGGCAGGGGTGAACACTGAAGCTTTCTTT
NA	TRBJ2-1	NA	TRBV18	CASSLINEQFF	TGTGCCAGCTCACTTATTAATGAGCAGTTCTTC
NA	TRBJ1-2	NA	TRBV28	CASSLHENYGYTF	TGTGCCAGCAGTTTACATGAAAACTATGGCTACACCTTC
few	TRBJ1-1	TRBD1	TRBV6-5	CASRATGGDTEAFF	TGTGCCAGCAGGGCGACAGGGGGGGACACTGAAGCTTTCTTT
NA	TRBJ1-2	NA	TRBV5-5	CASSLPGSGYTF	TGTGCCAGCAGCTTGCCGGGTAGTGGCTACACCTTC
NA	TRBJ2-1	NA	TRBV10-3	CATGNPGPTHNEQFF	TGTGCCACCGGAAACCCCGGGCCGACCCACAATGAGCAGTTCTTC
NA	TRBJ2-7	TRBD1	TRBV18	CASSGRQGPYEQYF	TGTGCCAGCTCAGGCCGACAGGGACCCTACGAGCAGTACTTC
NA	TRBJ2-3	NA	TRBV20-1	CSARGDTQYF	TGCAGTGCCCGAGGGGACACGCAGTATTTT
NA	TRBJ2-6	NA	TRBV7-9	CASSPRGGRASGANVLTF	TGTGCCAGCAGCCCGAGAGGGGGGAGAGCTTCTGGGGCCAACGTCCTGACTTTC
NA	TRBJ1-5	NA	TRBV5-1	CASSATGQQPQHF	TGCGCCAGCAGCGCCACAGGGCAACAGCCCCAGCATTTT
NA	TRBJ1-2	NA	TRBV4-1	CASSPGVGPNYGYTF	TGCGCCAGCAGCCCAGGCGTAGGTCCTAACTATGGCTACACCTTC
NA	TRBJ1-2	NA	TRBV5-6	CASSDSGPHGYTF	TGTGCCAGCAGCGATAGTGGCCCACATGGCTACACCTTC
NA	TRBJ1-5	TRBD1	TRBV28	CASLATERGRNQPQHF	TGTGCCAGTTTGGCCACCGAAAGGGGGCGGAATCAGCCCCAGCATTTT
NA	TRBJ2-5	TRBD1	TRBV5-5	CASSRQGETQYF	TGTGCCAGCAGCAGACAGGGGGAGACCCAGTACTTC
NA	TRBJ1-1	NA	TRBV5-8	CASSLAGGMNTEAFF	TGTGCCAGCAGCTTGGCTGGCGGAATGAACACTGAAGCTTTCTTT
NA	TRBJ2-7	TRBD1	TRBV6-1	CASSDYTGGSYEQYF	TGTGCCAGCAGTGACTACACAGGGGGGTCCTACGAGCAGTACTTC
NA	TRBJ2-1	TRBD2	TRBV19	CASSIGLATSGSFSYNEQFF	TGTGCCAGTAGTATAGGTTTGGCGACTAGCGGGAGTTTCTCCTACAATGAGCAGTTCTTC
NA	TRBJ2-7	NA	TRBV7-2	CASSLTGLGYEQYF	TGTGCCAGCAGCTTAACAGGGCTTGGCTACGAGCAGTACTTC
once	TRBJ2-1	NA	TRBV11-2	CASSLAKNEQFF	TGTGCCAGCAGCTTAGCCAAGAATGAGCAGTTCTTC
once	TRBJ2-7	NA	TRBV7-9	CASSSSREPAYEQYF	TGTGCCAGCAGCTCATCACGGGAGCCAGCCTACGAGCAGTACTTC
NA	TRBJ2-7	TRBD1	TRBV2	CASSTDRSSYEQYF	TGTGCCAGCAGCACGGACAGGAGCTCCTACGAGCAGTACTTC
NA	TRBJ2-7	NA	TRBV9	CASSPSGADEQYF	TGTGCCAGCAGCCCAAGTGGGGCGGACGAGCAGTACTTC
NA	TRBJ1-1	NA	TRBV7-8	CASSLELRGMNTEAFF	TGTGCCAGCAGCTTAGAGCTTCGGGGAATGAACACTGAAGCTTTCTTT
NA	TRBJ2-3	TRBD2	TRBV9	CASSGGTSGRGDTQYF	TGTGCCAGCAGCGGAGGGACTAGCGGGAGAGGGGATACGCAGTATTTT
NA	TRBJ1-2	TRBD1	TRBV6-5	CASSYRDRGLSGYTF	TGTGCCAGCAGTTACCGGGACAGGGGGCTCTCTGGCTACACCTTC
NA	TRBJ1-4	NA	TRBV4-2	CASSQEWVRAGATNEKLFF	TGTGCCAGCAGCCAAGAATGGGTGCGGGCAGGGGCGACTAATGAAAAACTGTTTTTT
NA	TRBJ1-2	TRBD1	TRBV28	CASSLGQVFNYGYTF	TGTGCCAGCAGTTTGGGACAGGTCTTTAACTATGGCTACACCTTC
NA	TRBJ1-4	NA	TRBV6-1	CASRDRADQREKLFF	TGTGCCAGCAGGGACCGGGCGGACCAGAGGGAAAAACTGTTTTTT
once	TRBJ2-2	TRBD2	TRBV13	CASSYNNILAVRTGELFF	TGTGCCAGCAGCTATAATAATATTCTAGCGGTTAGAACCGGGGAGCTGTTTTTT
NA	TRBJ2-7	TRBD2	TRBV18	CASSGSGTGPGRGQYF	TGTGCCAGCTCAGGCTCTGGCACGGGCCCTGGGAGGGGGCAGTACTTC
NA	TRBJ2-7	TRBD1	TRBV29-1	CSALTDRAYEQYF	TGCAGCGCATTAACGGACAGGGCCTACGAGCAGTACTTC
NA	TRBJ2-7	TRBD2	TRBV4-3	CASSLESGGEQYF	TGCGCCAGCAGCCTAGAATCGGGGGGCGAGCAGTACTTC
NA	TRBJ2-2	TRBD2	TRBV5-1	CASSLIPSGSGTGELFF	TGCGCCAGCAGCTTGATCCCTAGCGGGAGCGGCACCGGGGAGCTGTTTTTT
once	TRBJ2-7	NA	TRBV6-5	CASSTTDSYEQYF	TGTGCCAGCAGTACGACAGATTCATACGAGCAGTACTTC
NA	TRBJ2-2	NA	TRBV4-1	CASSQAGLNTGELFF	TGCGCCAGCAGCCAAGCAGGACTGAACACCGGGGAGCTGTTTTTT
NA	TRBJ2-2	NA	TRBV5-1	CASRPNRYGTPDSNTGELFF	TGCGCCAGCAGGCCCAATCGGTACGGAACCCCGGACAGCAACACCGGGGAGCTGTTTTTT
NA	TRBJ2-1	TRBD2	TRBV18	CASSPFSGRENEQFF	TGTGCCAGCTCACCATTTAGCGGGAGGGAAAATGAGCAGTTCTTC
NA	TRBJ2-1	NA	TRBV6-5	CATGRDPGILEQFF	TGTGCCACGGGCAGGGACCCCGGTATCCTTGAGCAGTTCTTC